These T cell receptor beta chains were read from a single sample in a study of T-cell memory formation after mild COVID-19. TCRdb fed the 5' RACE reads into MiXCR, producing one record per CDR3 protein. Found here are about 180,000 distinct CDR3 sequences, roughly 17% of them singletons; the top ten hold 2% to 2.5%. Sequenced material: PBMCs or a T cell subset sorted from them (not recorded which). These receptor sequences come from an adult woman who had mild COVID-19 (a few samples of this study predate the infection). Cell type and time point are not known. CDR3s include the opening cysteine and the closing phenylalanine or tryptophan.

>TRBJ2-7|TRBV27
CASKPGGTGSYEQYF
>TRBJ1-2|TRBV5-1
CASSLRRNYGYTF
>TRBJ2-5|TRBV11-3
CASSLVVSTGATQYF
>TRBJ2-5|TRBV12-3/TRBV12-4
CASSFGTSGETQYF
>TRBJ2-2|TRBV20-1
CSARDSRLAANTGELFF
>TRBJ2-3|TRBV15
CATSRARGVTQYF
>TRBJ2-1|TRBV20-1
CSRSGRKTYNEQFF
>TRBJ1-5|TRBV28
CASRETGASNQPQHF
>TRBJ2-2|TRBV29-1
CSGNRGQGGELFF
>TRBJ1-2|TRBV12-3/TRBV12-4
CASSRRGYHGYTF
>TRBJ2-7|TRBV11-2
CASSLEPGQGHKQYF
>TRBJ2-7|TRBV12-3/TRBV12-4
CASMGYRSYEQYF
>TRBJ1-4|TRBV18
CASSPGRQEKLFF
>TRBJ1-5|TRBV7-2
CASSLNAGQPQHF
>TRBJ1-2|TRBV20-1
CSARVAGGYGYTF
>TRBJ1-2|TRBV2
CASTPNYGYTF
>TRBJ2-5|TRBV6-5
CASSYSPRGETQYF
>TRBJ2-5|TRBV28
CASSLKYQESQYF
>TRBJ2-5|TRBV15
CATSRGQGERPQYF
>TRBJ1-1|TRBV20-1
CSARGGRLNTEAFF
>TRBJ1-3|TRBV18
CASSPPVTVQDISSGNTIYF
>TRBJ1-1|TRBV7-2
CASSLGPTPNTEAFF
>TRBJ2-5|TRBV20-1
CSAGGQAVQETQYF
>TRBJ1-2|TRBV12-5
CASGLSTLRYYGYTF
>TRBJ2-7|TRBV20-1
CSAERSAGGSYEQYF
>TRBJ2-1|TRBV2
CASIGGLAGVNEQFF
>TRBJ2-1|TRBV9
CASSVRNSYNEQFF
>TRBJ2-3|TRBV18
CASSPSYLESDTQYF
>TRBJ2-2|TRBV24-1
CATSETGTGPTGELFF
>TRBJ2-4|TRBV6-5
CASSYGGKAKNIQYF
>TRBJ2-5|TRBV4-2
CASSQDYRGETQYF
>TRBJ1-1|TRBV19
CASNLGQGPEAFF